Presented here are 3 T cell receptor beta chains from one specimen sequenced in a study of prognosis after radiotherapy for stage I lung cancer. Genomic DNA provided the template from which TCR beta CDR3 was amplified by two-round multiplex PCR. Round one of PCR was performed, and it used primers specific to each TRBV and TRBJ gene. TCRdb reanalysed the multiplex PCR reads using MiXCR and keeps one entry per CDR3 protein. In the table there are roughly 30,000 distinct CDR3 sequences, about 40% of which are singletons. Sequences were derived from PBMCs, sampled before or after stereotactic body radiation therapy (not recorded which). The receptors originated from a donor aged 50 or older with non-small cell lung cancer.

The chain combines TRBV5-1 with TRBJ2-7, with 11 bases aligning to TRBD1. CDR1 and CDR2 (germline): SGHRS, YFSETQ. V was pared by 4 bases and J by 5 bases, with 5 bases of the junction left unmatched. This CDR3 comprises 14 residues. CDR3 in amino acids: CASSAGTGGNEQYF. Written as DNA, the CDR3 is TGCGCCAGCAGCGCTGGGACAGGGGGGAACGAGCAGTACTTC.

At least ten counts were recorded for this clonotype. The chain carries TRBV19 and TRBJ2-3; tentatively, D is TRBD1 (5 bases). This CDR3 region has 16 residues. Germline CDR1 is LNHDA and CDR2 is SQIVND (reference sequence). V was shortened by 4 bases and J by 4 bases, with 18 bases between the two germline ends. The CDR3 protein is CASSKGRNIDADTQYF. CDR3 coding DNA: TGTGCCAGTAGTAAGGGGCGTAACATAGATGCAGATACGCAGTATTTT.

The rearrangement links TRBV2 to TRBJ2-4; TRBD1 is a possible D gene (6 bases). The V end was cut by 8 bases, the J end by 10 bases, with 9 bases between. The CDR3 has 10 residues. CDR1 and CDR2 from the germline V gene are SNHLY and FYNNEI. This CDR3 reads CASSGTIQYF. The CDR3 DNA reads as TGTGCCAGCTCCGGGACAATTCAGTACTTC.